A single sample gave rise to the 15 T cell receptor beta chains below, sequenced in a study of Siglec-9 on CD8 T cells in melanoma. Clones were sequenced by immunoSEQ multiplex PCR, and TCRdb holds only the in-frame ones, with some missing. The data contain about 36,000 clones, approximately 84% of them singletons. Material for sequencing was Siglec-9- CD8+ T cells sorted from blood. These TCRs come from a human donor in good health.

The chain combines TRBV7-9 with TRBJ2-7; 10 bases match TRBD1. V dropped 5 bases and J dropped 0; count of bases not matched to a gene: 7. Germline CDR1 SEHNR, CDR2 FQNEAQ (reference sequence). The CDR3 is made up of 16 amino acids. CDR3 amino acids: CASSNWGQGRSYEQYF. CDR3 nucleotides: TGTGCCAGCAGCAACTGGGGACAGGGGCGCTCCTACGAGCAGTACTTC.

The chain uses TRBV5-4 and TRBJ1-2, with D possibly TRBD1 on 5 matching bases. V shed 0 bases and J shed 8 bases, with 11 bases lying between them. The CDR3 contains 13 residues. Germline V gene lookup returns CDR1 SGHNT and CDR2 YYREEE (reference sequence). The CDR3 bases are TGTGCCAGCAGCTTGGGGGACGGAGGCGGCTACACCTTC. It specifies CASSLGDGGGYTF.

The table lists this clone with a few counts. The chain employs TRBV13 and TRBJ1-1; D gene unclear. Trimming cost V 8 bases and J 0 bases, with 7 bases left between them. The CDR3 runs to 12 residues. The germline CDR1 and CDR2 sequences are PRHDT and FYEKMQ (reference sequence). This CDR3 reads CASRILNTEAFF. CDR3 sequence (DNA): TGTGCCAGCCGGATATTGAACACTGAAGCTTTCTTT.

CDR3 region: CASSIPKGISNQPQHF. In DNA form, the CDR3 reads TGTGCCAGTAGTATCCCCAAAGGGATTAGCAATCAGCCCCAGCATTTT. The J gene is TRBJ1-5, the V gene TRBV19; D is unresolved. The V gene's germline CDR1 is LNHDA and CDR2 SQIVND (reference sequence). V was clipped by 3 bases and J by 0 bases, with 12 bases between them. The CDR3 has 16 amino acids.

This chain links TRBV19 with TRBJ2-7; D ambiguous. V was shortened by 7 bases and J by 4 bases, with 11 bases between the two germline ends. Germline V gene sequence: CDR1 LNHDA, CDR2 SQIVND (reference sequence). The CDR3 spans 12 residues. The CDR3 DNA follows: TGTGCCAGTACAACGGACGGATACGAGCAGTACTTC. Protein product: CASTTDGYEQYF. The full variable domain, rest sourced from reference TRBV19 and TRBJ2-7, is DGGITQSPKYLFRKEGQNVTLSCEQNLNHDAMYWYRQDPGQGLRLIYYSQIVNDFQKGDIAEGYSVSREKKESFPLTVTSAQKNPTAFYLCASTTDGYEQYFGPGTRLTVT.

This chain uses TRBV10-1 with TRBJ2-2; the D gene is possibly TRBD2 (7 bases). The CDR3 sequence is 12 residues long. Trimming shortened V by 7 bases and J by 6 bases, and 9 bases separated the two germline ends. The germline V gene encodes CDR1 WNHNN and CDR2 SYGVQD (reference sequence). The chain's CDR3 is CASNGGPGELFF. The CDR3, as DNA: TGCGCCAGCAACGGGGGGCCCGGGGAGCTGTTTTTT.

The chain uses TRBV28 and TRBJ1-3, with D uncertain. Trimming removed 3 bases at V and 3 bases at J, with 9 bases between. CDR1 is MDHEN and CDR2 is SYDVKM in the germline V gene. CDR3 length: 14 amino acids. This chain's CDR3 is CASSLAGGGNTIYF. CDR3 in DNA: TGTGCCAGCAGTTTGGCAGGTGGTGGAAACACCATATATTTT. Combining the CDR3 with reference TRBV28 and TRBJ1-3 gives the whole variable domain DVKVTQSSRYLVKRTGEKVFLECVQDMDHENMFWYRQDPGLGLRLIYFSYDVKMKEKGDIPEGYSVSREKKERFSLILESASTNQTSMYLCASSLAGGGNTIYFGEGSWLTVV.

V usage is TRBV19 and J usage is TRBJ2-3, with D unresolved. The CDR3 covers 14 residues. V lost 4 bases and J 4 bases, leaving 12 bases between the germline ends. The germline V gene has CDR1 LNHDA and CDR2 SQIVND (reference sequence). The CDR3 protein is CASSTPIPADTQYF. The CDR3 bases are TGTGCCAGTAGTACCCCTATTCCGGCAGATACGCAGTATTTT.

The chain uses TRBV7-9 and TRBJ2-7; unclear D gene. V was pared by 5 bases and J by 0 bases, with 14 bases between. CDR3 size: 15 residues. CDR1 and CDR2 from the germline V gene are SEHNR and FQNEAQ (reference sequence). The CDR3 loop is CASSQDFGSSYEQYF. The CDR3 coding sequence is TGTGCCAGCAGCCAAGACTTCGGCAGCTCCTACGAGCAGTACTTC.

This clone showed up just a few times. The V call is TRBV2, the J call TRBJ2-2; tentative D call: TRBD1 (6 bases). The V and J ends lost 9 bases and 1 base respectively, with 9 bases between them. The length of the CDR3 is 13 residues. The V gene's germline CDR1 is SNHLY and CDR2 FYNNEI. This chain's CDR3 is CARDRRNTGELFF. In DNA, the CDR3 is TGTGCCAGGGACAGAAGGAACACCGGGGAGCTGTTTTTT. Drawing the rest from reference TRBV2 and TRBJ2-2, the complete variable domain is EPEVTQTPSHQVTQMGQEVILRCVPISNHLYFYWYRQILGQKVEFLVSFYNNEISEKSEIFDDQFSVERPDGSNFTLKIRSTKLEDSAMYFCARDRRNTGELFFGEGSRLTVL.

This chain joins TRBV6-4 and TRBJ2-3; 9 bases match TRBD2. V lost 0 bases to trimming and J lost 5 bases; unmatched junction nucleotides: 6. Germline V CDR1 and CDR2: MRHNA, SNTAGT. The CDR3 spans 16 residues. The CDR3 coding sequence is TGTGCCAGCAGTGACTCTGCGGGAGGGCCGGGAGATACGCAGTATTTT. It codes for CASSDSAGGPGDTQYF.

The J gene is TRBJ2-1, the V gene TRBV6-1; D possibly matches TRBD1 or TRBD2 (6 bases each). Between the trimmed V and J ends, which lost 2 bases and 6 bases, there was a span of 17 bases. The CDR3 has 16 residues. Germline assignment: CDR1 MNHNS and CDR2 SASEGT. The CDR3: CASSELPGGGPNEQFF. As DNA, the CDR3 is TGTGCCAGCAGTGAACTGCCCGGGGGCGGGCCCAATGAGCAGTTCTTC.

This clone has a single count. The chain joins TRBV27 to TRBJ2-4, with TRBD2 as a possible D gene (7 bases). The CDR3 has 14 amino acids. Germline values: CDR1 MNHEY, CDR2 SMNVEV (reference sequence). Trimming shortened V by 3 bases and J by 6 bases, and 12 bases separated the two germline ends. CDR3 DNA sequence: TGTGCCAGCAGTTTGGGGGGGGCCCTAAACATTCAGTACTTC. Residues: CASSLGGALNIQYF.

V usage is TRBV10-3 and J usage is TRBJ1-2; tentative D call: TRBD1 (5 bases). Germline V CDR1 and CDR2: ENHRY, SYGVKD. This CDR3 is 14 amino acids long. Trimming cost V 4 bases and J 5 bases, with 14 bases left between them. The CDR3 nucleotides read TGTGCCATCAGTGTGTCAGGGCGCGCATATGGCTACACCTTC. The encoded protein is CAISVSGRAYGYTF.

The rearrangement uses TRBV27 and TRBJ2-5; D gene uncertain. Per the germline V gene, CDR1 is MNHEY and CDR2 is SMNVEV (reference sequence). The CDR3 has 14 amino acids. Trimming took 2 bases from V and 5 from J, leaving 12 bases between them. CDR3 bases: TGTGCCAGCAGTTTACGGGCCGGCGCGGAGACCCAGTACTTC. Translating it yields CASSLRAGAETQYF.